These T cell receptor beta chains were read from a single sample in a study of identical twins. TCRdb reprocessed the 5' RACE reads with MiXCR, giving one entry per CDR3 protein. Of around 230,000 distinct CDR3 sequences detected, 5.5% to 7.5% appear once; the ten largest clones hold 14% to 15%. In addition, the sample was reused for a study of T cells expressing NK-cell markers.

Sequencing input: CD8+ T cells sorted from blood. Receptors were obtained from a woman under 30 in good health. CDR3s include the opening cysteine and the closing phenylalanine or tryptophan. The D gene is left open where the match is weak. Clone sizes are given selectively: once, few, many, or a class where the clone is expanded.

few	TRBV3-1	TRBD2	TRBJ2-1	CASSLRLAAIVYNEQFF	TGTGCCAGCAGCCTTCGACTAGCCGCAATAGTCTACAATGAGCAGTTCTTC
NA	TRBV20-1	TRBD1	TRBJ2-7	CSARDRDSSSEQYF	TGCAGTGCTAGGGACCGGGACAGTTCTTCCGAGCAGTACTTC
NA	TRBV27	NA	TRBJ2-7	CASSLQGFWGEQYF	TGTGCCAGCAGTTTACAGGGGTTTTGGGGCGAGCAGTACTTC
NA	TRBV11-1	TRBD1	TRBJ2-4	CASSSPSTGGTILAKNIQYF	TGTGCCAGCAGCTCCCCTTCGACAGGGGGAACTATACTAGCCAAAAACATTCAGTACTTC
NA	TRBV4-3	NA	TRBJ2-7	CASSQGGGSYEQYF	TGCGCCAGCAGCCAAGGGGGAGGTTCCTACGAGCAGTACTTC
many	TRBV9	NA	TRBJ2-7	CASSPYQGTEQYF	TGTGCCAGCAGCCCCTACCAGGGAACCGAGCAGTACTTC
many	TRBV7-8	NA	TRBJ1-1	CASSLYPGTAMNTEAFF	TGTGCCAGCAGCTTATATCCAGGAACGGCGATGAACACTGAAGCTTTCTTT
many	TRBV12-3/TRBV12-4	NA	TRBJ1-5	CASSLGGPNQPQHF	TGTGCCAGCAGTTTAGGGGGACCGAATCAGCCCCAGCATTTT
NA	TRBV7-3	TRBD2	TRBJ2-3	CASSSTSGVTDTQYF	TGTGCCAGCAGCTCCACTAGCGGGGTTACAGATACGCAGTATTTT
once	TRBV7-9	TRBD2	TRBJ2-5	CASSLTPPIAGQETQYF	TGTGCCAGCAGCTTAACCCCTCCAATAGCGGGGCAAGAGACCCAGTACTTC
few	TRBV4-2	NA	TRBJ2-2	CASSQEGVHSGELFF	TGTGCCAGCAGCCAAGAAGGTGTCCACTCCGGGGAGCTGTTTTTT
large	TRBV6-4	TRBD1	TRBJ2-3	CASSATGGSDTQYF	TGTGCCAGCAGCGCGACAGGGGGCTCAGATACGCAGTATTTT
NA	TRBV13	TRBD2	TRBJ2-2	CASSLAPLLLAGVHTGELFF	TGTGCCAGCAGCTTAGCCCCCCTCTTACTAGCGGGAGTACACACCGGGGAGCTGTTTTTT
few	TRBV9	NA	TRBJ2-2	CASSRGGGTGELFF	TGTGCCAGCAGCCGAGGAGGCGGCACCGGGGAGCTGTTTTTT
few	TRBV9	NA	TRBJ2-1	CASSGLPSYNEQFF	TGTGCCAGCAGCGGACTTCCCTCCTACAATGAGCAGTTCTTC
NA	TRBV4-1	NA	TRBJ2-3	CASRGRGNTDTQYF	TGCGCCAGCAGGGGGAGAGGGAACACAGATACGCAGTATTTT
NA	TRBV6-1	TRBD2	TRBJ2-1	CASTKAGSSNEQFF	TGTGCCAGCACTAAAGCGGGATCTAGCAATGAGCAGTTCTTC
few	TRBV11-2	TRBD1	TRBJ2-1	CASSLDRVTGGFFEQFF	TGTGCCAGCAGCTTAGATAGGGTGACAGGGGGCTTCTTTGAGCAGTTCTTC
NA	TRBV7-9	TRBD2	TRBJ2-1	CASSLAQTSGRLEQFF	TGTGCCAGCAGCTTAGCGCAAACTAGCGGGAGACTTGAGCAGTTCTTC
few	TRBV12-5	TRBD1	TRBJ2-5	CASGEIQGVQETQYF	TGTGCTAGTGGCGAAATCCAGGGGGTACAAGAGACCCAGTACTTC
few	TRBV5-6	TRBD2	TRBJ2-1	CASTPGLAVYNEQFF	TGTGCCAGCACCCCCGGACTAGCGGTTTACAATGAGCAGTTCTTC
NA	TRBV5-6	TRBD1	TRBJ1-6	CASTWGRTGYSPLHF	TGTGCCAGCACCTGGGGGAGGACAGGGTATTCACCCCTCCACTTT
few	TRBV7-8	NA	TRBJ2-3	CASSLAGGWSDTQYF	TGTGCCAGCAGCTTAGCGGGAGGTTGGTCAGATACGCAGTATTTT
many	TRBV6-2/TRBV6-3	NA	TRBJ2-6	CASKKTPSGANVLTF	TGTGCCAGCAAGAAAACCCCATCTGGGGCCAACGTCCTGACTTTC
few	TRBV5-1	NA	TRBJ2-2	CASSPVGGSAGELFF	TGCGCCAGCAGCCCCGTCGGGGGTAGCGCCGGGGAGCTGTTTTTT
many	TRBV29-1	NA	TRBJ2-1	CSVEKVFDEQFF	TGCAGCGTTGAAAAAGTGTTCGATGAGCAGTTCTTC
NA	TRBV25-1	NA	TRBJ1-2	CASSTANYGYTF	TGTGCCAGCAGTACGGCTAACTATGGCTACACCTTC
few	TRBV12-3/TRBV12-4	NA	TRBJ1-4	CASSLKGLGSSKLFF	TGTGCCAGCAGTTTAAAGGGGCTGGGCTCGTCAAAACTGTTTTTT